This passage covers 24 T cell receptor beta chains from one sample sequenced in a study of graft-versus-host responses after intestinal transplantation. Their cognate antigens are unknown. Sequenced by immunoSEQ multiplex PCR; TCRdb stores in-frame clones only, minus some. The sample holds 90,000 to 150,000 clones, approximately 96% seen once. The material was unstimulated CD8+ T cells sorted from spleen or lymph node cells, obtained before intestinal transplant. The receptors shown here come from a human donor who received an intestinal transplant.

The genes are TRBV28 and TRBJ1-1; D unresolved. Germline V gene data show CDR1 as MDHEN and CDR2 as SYDVKM. The V and J ends lost 4 bases and 5 bases respectively, with 17 bases between them. The CDR3 contains 15 residues. In nucleotides, the CDR3 is TGTGCCAGCAGTTCTCCCTCTGAGCTAAGGACTGAAGCTTTCTTT. This encodes CASSSPSELRTEAFF.

The chain carries TRBV19 and TRBJ2-1; D ambiguous. V was pared by 5 bases and J by 6 bases, with 11 bases between. CDR3 length equals 13 residues. Germline values: CDR1 LNHDA, CDR2 SQIVND (reference sequence). DNA for the CDR3: TGTGCCAGTAGTCCGACCCGTATCAATGAGCAGTTCTTC. Translation gives CASSPTRINEQFF.

The genes are TRBV15 and TRBJ1-1; a possible D gene is TRBD1 (5 bases). The ends were cut back, 3 bases at V and 5 bases at J, with 16 bases in the middle. From germline, CDR1 is LNHNV and CDR2 YYDKDF (reference sequence). The CDR3 runs to 15 residues. CDR3 DNA sequence: TGTGCCACCAGCAGTGCGACCGGGGCAGGAACTGAAGCTTTCTTT. It codes for CATSSATGAGTEAFF.

This clone has only one observation. V gene TRBV7-3 combines with J gene TRBJ2-1, with TRBD2 identical over 13 bases. Germline V CDR1 and CDR2: SGHTA, FQGTGA. The junction had 9 bases not matched to a gene; V was cut back by 5 bases and J by 8 bases. The CDR3 runs to 16 residues. The CDR3 DNA is TGTGCCAGCAGCCCTACTAGCGGGAGGGCCGGGGATGAGCAGTTCTTC. Its protein product is CASSPTSGRAGDEQFF.

V and J are TRBV9 and TRBJ2-2, with a weak D call TRBD2 (5 bases). V shed 1 base and J shed 1 base, with 17 bases lying between them. CDR1 and CDR2 from the germline V gene are SGDLS and YYNGEE. The CDR3 spans 18 residues. CDR3 in DNA: TGTGCCAGCAGCGTAAGGGTAAGCGGTGAGAGGAACACCGGGGAGCTGTTTTTT. It codes for CASSVRVSGERNTGELFF.

This chain joins TRBV15 and TRBJ1-3, with D uncertain. The CDR3 covers 13 residues. Trimming shortened V by 5 bases and J by 3 bases, and 8 bases separated the two germline ends. CDR1 is LNHNV and CDR2 is YYDKDF in the germline V gene (reference sequence). The CDR3 loop is CATSLLFGNTIYF. The DNA of the CDR3 is TGTGCCACCAGCCTCCTCTTTGGAAACACCATATATTTT.

The rearrangement uses TRBV28 and TRBJ1-2; the match to TRBD1 covers 11 bases. The CDR3 length is 16 residues. Germline assignment: CDR1 MDHEN and CDR2 SYDVKM. V was pared by 5 bases and J by 3 bases, with 8 bases of the junction left unmatched. CDR3 amino acids: CASSPGGTGGHYGYTF. In nucleotides, the CDR3 is TGTGCCAGCAGTCCGGGAGGGACAGGGGGTCACTATGGCTACACCTTC.

The chain combines TRBV25-1 with TRBJ1-6; tentative D call: TRBD1 (5 bases). This CDR3 comprises 13 residues. Germline lookup yields CDR1 MGHDK and CDR2 SYGVNS. The V gene lost 5 bases and the J gene lost 6 bases, with 8 bases spanning the gap. The CDR3 nucleotides are TGTGCCAGCAGTCTAGGGACTAATTCACCCCTCCACTTT. Translating it yields CASSLGTNSPLHF.

This chain connects TRBV6-1 to TRBJ2-7, with TRBD1 matching over 9 bases. CDR1 MNHNS and CDR2 SASEGT come from the germline V gene. This CDR3 comprises 14 residues. V shed 3 bases, J shed 2 bases, and the junction held 2 bases outside the gene matches. The CDR3 DNA reads TGTGCCAGCAGTGAGGGACAGGGTACCTACGAGCAGTACTTC. Translating gives CASSEGQGTYEQYF.

The rearrangement uses TRBV28 and TRBJ2-2; D uncertain. CDR3 length: 14 residues. CDR1 is MDHEN, CDR2 SYDVKM, per germline. Deletions cut 8 bases from V and 1 base from J, with 11 bases between. The CDR3 protein is CASCWPENTGELFF. As DNA, the CDR3 is TGTGCCAGCTGCTGGCCCGAGAACACCGGGGAGCTGTTTTTT. Full variable domain (rest looked up from reference TRBV28 and TRBJ2-2): DVKVTQSSRYLVKRTGEKVFLECVQDMDHENMFWYRQDPGLGLRLIYFSYDVKMKEKGDIPEGYSVSREKKERFSLILESASTNQTSMYLCASCWPENTGELFFGEGSRLTVL.

The chain uses TRBV19 and TRBJ2-3; 7 bases are a match to TRBD1. Trimming cost V 3 bases and J 3 bases; bases outside gene matches: 6. The CDR3 covers 15 residues. Germline V gives CDR1 LNHDA, CDR2 SQIVND (reference sequence). As DNA, the CDR3 is TGTGCCAGTAGTATGGCCGACAGGGAGACAGATACGCAGTATTTT. Residues: CASSMADRETDTQYF.

The chain recombines TRBV6-5 with TRBJ2-2; D might be TRBD1 (5 bases). The V gene lost 0 bases and the J gene lost 5 bases, with 10 bases spanning the gap. In germline, CDR1 is MNHEY, CDR2 SVGAGI. The CDR3 has 15 amino acids. CDR3 bases: TGTGCCAGCAGTTACTCGGACACGTTAACCGGGGAGCTGTTTTTT. The encoded protein is CASSYSDTLTGELFF.

The chain uses TRBV27 and TRBJ2-2; D is undetermined. V lost 7 bases and J lost 0, with 12 bases in between. Germline V gene data show CDR1 as MNHEY and CDR2 as SMNVEV (reference sequence). This CDR3 contains 15 residues. CDR3 sequence: CASTVDAANTGELFF. The CDR3, as DNA: TGTGCCAGCACCGTCGATGCTGCGAACACCGGGGAGCTGTTTTTT.

This chain links TRBV27 with TRBJ2-1, with TRBD2 matching over 9 bases. V was clipped by 3 bases and J by 7 bases; unmatched bases: 13. The CDR3 is made up of 17 amino acids. CDR1 is MNHEY, CDR2 SMNVEV, per germline (reference sequence). The CDR3 reads CASSLIWREGPGNEQFF. In nucleotides, the CDR3 is TGTGCCAGCAGTTTGATCTGGCGGGAGGGCCCCGGGAATGAGCAGTTCTTC.

V gene TRBV5-1 combines with J gene TRBJ1-5; D is uncertain. V was pared by 1 base and J by 7 bases, with 12 bases between. CDR3 size: 14 residues. CDR1 and CDR2 from the germline V gene are SGHRS and YFSETQ. The CDR3 DNA sequence: TGCGCCAGCAGCTTGCCCCCGGGGAGGCAGCCCCAGCATTTT. Protein: CASSLPPGRQPQHF.

This chain joins TRBV30 and TRBJ1-3, with TRBD1 identical over 7 bases. The V segment lost 0 bases and the J segment 0 bases; nucleotides outside the gene matches: 5. This CDR3 is 16 amino acids long. The V gene's germline CDR1 is GTSNPN and CDR2 SVGIG (reference sequence). CDR3 region: CAWSVDRVYSGNTIYF. CDR3 sequence (DNA): TGTGCCTGGAGTGTAGACAGGGTGTACTCTGGAAACACCATATATTTT.

The gene calls are TRBV7-6 and TRBJ2-5; 8 nucleotides align to TRBD1. The DNA end lines up better with TRBJ2-7; the J call may be wrong. The V gene's germline CDR1 is SGHVS and CDR2 FNYEAQ. The CDR3 is 15 residues long. The CDR3 region is CASSLSNRGTYEQYF. For the CDR3, the DNA is TGTGCCAGCAGCTTATCCAACAGGGGGACCTACGAGCAGTACTTC.

The rearrangement uses TRBV27 and TRBJ2-1, with D tentatively TRBD1 (6 bases). Trimming took 8 bases from V and 5 from J, leaving 13 bases between them. This CDR3 comprises 13 residues. Germline CDR1 and CDR2: MNHEY and SMNVEV (reference sequence). This CDR3 is CASRQGRDNEQFF. The CDR3 DNA reads TGTGCCAGCCGCCAGGGGAGAGACAATGAGCAGTTCTTC.

The rearrangement joins TRBV4-1 to TRBJ1-1; no reliable D call. The CDR3 has 13 amino acids. Trimming cost V 4 bases and J 1 base, with 7 bases left between them. Germline V gives CDR1 MGHRA, CDR2 YSYEKL. The CDR3 DNA follows: TGCGCCAGCAGCCTTACCGGGAACACTGAAGCTTTCTTT. It yields the protein CASSLTGNTEAFF.

V usage is TRBV4-1 and J usage is TRBJ1-1; TRBD1 matches 7 bases. Trimming cost V 4 bases and J 3 bases; bases outside gene matches: 2. The CDR3 sequence is 13 residues long. Per germline, CDR1 MGHRA and CDR2 YSYEKL. CDR3 residues: CASSLTGDTEAFF. Here the CDR3 DNA reads TGCGCCAGCAGCCTAACAGGGGACACTGAAGCTTTCTTT.

The chain is built from TRBV27 and TRBJ2-1; D ambiguous. The CDR3 runs 12 residues. CDR1 and CDR2 from the germline V gene are MNHEY and SMNVEV (reference sequence). Trimming pared 3 bases from V and 8 bases from J, leaving 8 bases between. The CDR3 DNA follows: TGTGCCAGCAGTTTTGGGGTTGATGAGCAGTTCTTC. This gives the protein CASSFGVDEQFF.

This clone was picked up one time. The chain combines TRBV13 with TRBJ2-5, with D perhaps matching TRBD1 (6 bases). Germline CDR1 reads PRHDT; CDR2 reads FYEKMQ (reference sequence). The CDR3 extends over 14 amino acids. The V gene lost 5 bases and the J gene lost 4 bases, with 14 bases spanning the gap. CDR3: CASSQTGVGETQYF. As DNA, the CDR3 is TGTGCCAGCAGCCAGACAGGCGTGGGAGAGACCCAGTACTTC.

The chain recombines TRBV2 with TRBJ2-7; D is uncertain. The CDR3 consists of 13 residues. From germline, CDR1 is SNHLY and CDR2 FYNNEI. V lost 4 bases to trimming and J lost 1 base, with 8 bases between them. The CDR3: CASSVGTSYEQYF. The CDR3 DNA is TGTGCCAGCAGTGTCGGCACGTCCTACGAGCAGTACTTC.

The chain carries TRBV5-1 and TRBJ2-1, with D hard to call. The CDR3 has 12 residues. CDR1 is SGHRS and CDR2 is YFSETQ in the germline V gene. Trimming shortened V by 3 bases and J by 6 bases, and 7 bases separated the two germline ends. The CDR3 DNA reads TGCGCCAGCAGCTGGCAAGGCAATGAGCAGTTCTTC. Translation gives CASSWQGNEQFF. Full variable domain (missing parts from reference TRBV5-1 and TRBJ2-1): KAGVTQTPRYLIKTRGQQVTLSCSPISGHRSVSWYQQTPGQGLQFLFEYFSETQRNKGNFPGRFSGRQFSNSRSEMNVSTLELGDSALYLCASSWQGNEQFFGPGTRLTVL.